A selection of T cell receptor beta chains follows, all from one sample in a study of cytomegalovirus exposure and HLA in healthy donors. TCRdb's table, derived via immunoSEQ multiplex PCR, lists solely in-frame clones and lacks some. The sample contains 130,000 to 150,000 clones, about 80% of which appear only once. Sequencing was performed on PBMCs. The receptors originated from a woman aged 55-70 years in good health and CMV-seropositive. The CDR3 runs from the conserved cysteine through the conserved F or W. Fields, in order: J gene, V gene, clone size, D gene, CDR3 protein, CDR3 DNA. The D gene is left open where the match is weak. Some rows have no size entry. The others give once, few or many, or a class for an expanded clone.

TRBJ2-7 | TRBV27 | - | TRBD1 | CATQGPHSYEQYF | TGTGCCACACAGGGGCCCCACTCCTACGAGCAGTACTTC
TRBJ1-2 | TRBV29-1 | few | - | CSVDEGGNYGYTF | TGCAGCGTTGACGAGGGCGGTAACTATGGCTACACCTTC
TRBJ1-3 | TRBV30 | - | - | CAWSRDISGNTIYF | TGTGCCTGGAGCCGGGATATCTCTGGAAACACCATATATTTT
TRBJ2-3 | TRBV2 | - | TRBD2 | CASRETSGLATDTQYF | TGTGCCAGCAGGGAAACCTCGGGACTAGCCACAGATACGCAGTATTTT
TRBJ2-1 | TRBV5-1 | - | - | CASSLERGAANEQFF | TGCGCCAGCAGCTTGGAACGGGGGGCGGCCAATGAGCAGTTCTTC
TRBJ1-1 | TRBV5-1 | - | - | CASSLGPGGVRNTEAFF | TGCGCCAGCAGCTTGGGCCCGGGGGGGGTGAGGAACACTGAAGCTTTCTTT
TRBJ1-5 | TRBV10-3 | - | TRBD1 | CAIRGDSNNQPQHF | TGTGCCATCAGGGGGGACAGCAACAATCAGCCCCAGCATTTT
TRBJ1-2 | TRBV5-4 | - | - | CASSLDQTNYGYTF | TGTGCCAGCAGCTTGGATCAGACTAACTATGGCTACACCTTC
TRBJ1-4 | TRBV27 | - | TRBD1 | CASLDRGGEKLFF | TGTGCCAGCCTCGACAGGGGAGGCGAAAAACTGTTTTTT
TRBJ2-1 | TRBV6-6 | - | TRBD2 | CASSDRAGGEQFF | TGTGCCAGCAGTGACAGAGCGGGGGGTGAGCAGTTCTTC
TRBJ2-2 | TRBV18 | - | TRBD2 | CASSPRRGAGEAGELFF | TGTGCCAGCTCACCACGTCGAGGGGCGGGAGAGGCCGGGGAGCTGTTTTTT
TRBJ1-5 | TRBV4-1 | - | TRBD1 | CASSRDRGNQPQHF | TGCGCCAGCAGCCGGGACAGGGGAAATCAGCCCCAGCATTTT